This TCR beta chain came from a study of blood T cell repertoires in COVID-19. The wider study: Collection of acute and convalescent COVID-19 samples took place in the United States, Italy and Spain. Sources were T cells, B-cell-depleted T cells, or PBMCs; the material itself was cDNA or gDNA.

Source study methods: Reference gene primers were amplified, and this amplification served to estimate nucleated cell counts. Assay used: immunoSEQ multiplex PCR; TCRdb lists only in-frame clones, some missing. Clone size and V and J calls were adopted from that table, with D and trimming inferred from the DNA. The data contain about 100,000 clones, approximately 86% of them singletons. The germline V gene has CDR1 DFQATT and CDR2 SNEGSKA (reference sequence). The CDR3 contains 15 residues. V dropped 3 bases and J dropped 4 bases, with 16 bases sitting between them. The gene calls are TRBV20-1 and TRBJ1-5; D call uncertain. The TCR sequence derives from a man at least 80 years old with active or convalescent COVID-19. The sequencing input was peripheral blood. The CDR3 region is CSASSAEEVNQPQHF. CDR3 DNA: TGCAGTGCTAGTTCGGCAGAGGAAGTTAATCAGCCCCAGCATTTT.